This T cell receptor (beta chain) was profiled in a study of low-dose radiotherapy and immunotherapy resistance in tumors. Study-level information: A dose of 1 Gy per fraction every two weeks went to Cohort 2, totaling 13 Gy over 26 weeks.

Sample time point: before trial treatment. Donors, who were enrolled in a single-arm phase I dose-escalation trial, received nivolumab, ipilimumab, aspirin, low-dose cyclophosphamide and low-dose radiotherapy. Advanced solid tumors without tumor-infiltrating lymphocytes were required for inclusion. The germline CDR1 and CDR2 sequences are MGHRA and YSYEKL. The J segment lost 9 bases and the V segment lost 4 bases, leaving 17 bases of the junction unmatched. The CDR3 runs to 19 residues. TRAV- and TRBV-specific primers were used for first-strand cDNA, which covered alpha and beta chains. It was with a constant-region primer and a V-primer adapter that TCRs were amplified over around 19 PCR cycles. TCRdb itself ran the reads through MiXCR, one entry per CDR3 protein. Seen here are 64,000 or so distinct CDR3 sequences, about a third observed once, and the top ten hold more than 9.5%. This clonotype was found many times.

The starting material was PBMCs, obtained before treatment. This sequence was found in a female donor with ovarian cancer. The chain uses TRBV4-1 and TRBJ1-6; 11 nucleotides line up with TRBD1. CDR3 DNA: TGCGCCAGCAGCCCATCGAGGGTGTCGGGACAGGGGGGTCTTTCACCCCTCCACTTT. This encodes CASSPSRVSGQGGLSPLHF.